The T cell receptor beta chain under discussion was sequenced for a study of OX40 agonist ivuxolimab in advanced cancers. Study-wide background: Ivuxolimab was delivered to patients intravenously every 2 weeks at doses spanning 0.01 to 10 mg/kg. Enrolled patients in dose escalation had cancers that were hepatocellular carcinoma, melanoma, renal cell or head and neck cancer. Study-wide findings and caveats: Undetermined was the antigen specificity of the expanded peripheral T cells.

The data were produced by immunoSEQ multiplex PCR, yet TCRdb's version contains in-frame clones alone and is incomplete. The table lists about 88,000 clones, over 75% of them singletons. CDR1 is SGHAT and CDR2 is FQNNGV in the germline V gene. V lost 4 bases, J lost 1 base, and 5 bases stayed unmatched. The CDR3 is made up of 15 amino acids. A word on this clone: Its antigen is unidentified.

The source was CD4+ or CD8+ T cells sorted from blood, collected in a trial of the OX40 agonist ivuxolimab. The source of this sequence is an adult with an advanced solid tumor such as melanoma, head and neck, liver or kidney cancer. The chain combines TRBV11-2 with TRBJ2-3, with TRBD1 matching 7 bases. The CDR3, as DNA: TGTGCCAGCAGCTCGTCTGGACAGGGCACAGATACGCAGTATTTT. It encodes CASSSSGQGTDTQYF.